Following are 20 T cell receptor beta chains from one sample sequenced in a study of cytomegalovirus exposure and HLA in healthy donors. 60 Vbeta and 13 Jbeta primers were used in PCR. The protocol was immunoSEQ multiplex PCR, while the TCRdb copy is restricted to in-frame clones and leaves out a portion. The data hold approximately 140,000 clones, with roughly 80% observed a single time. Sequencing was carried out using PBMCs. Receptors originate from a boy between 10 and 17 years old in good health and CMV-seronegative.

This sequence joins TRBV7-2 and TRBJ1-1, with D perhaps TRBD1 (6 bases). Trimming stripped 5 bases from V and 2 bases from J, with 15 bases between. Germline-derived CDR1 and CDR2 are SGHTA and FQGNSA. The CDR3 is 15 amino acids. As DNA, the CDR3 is TGTGCCAGCAGCCCGCTGGGGGGGCATAACACTGAAGCTTTCTTT. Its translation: CASSPLGGHNTEAFF.

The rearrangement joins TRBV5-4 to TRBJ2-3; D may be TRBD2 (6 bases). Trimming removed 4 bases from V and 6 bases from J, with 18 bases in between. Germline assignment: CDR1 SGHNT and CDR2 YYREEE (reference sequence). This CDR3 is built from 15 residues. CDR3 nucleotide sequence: TGTGCCAGCAGCCCGAGTGACGGGGGAAGGGATACGCAGTATTTT. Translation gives CASSPSDGGRDTQYF.

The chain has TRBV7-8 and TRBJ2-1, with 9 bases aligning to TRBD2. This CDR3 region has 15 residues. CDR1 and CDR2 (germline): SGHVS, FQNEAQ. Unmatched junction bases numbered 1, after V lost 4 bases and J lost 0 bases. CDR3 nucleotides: TGTGCCAGCAGCTCTAGCGGGACCTCCTACAATGAGCAGTTCTTC. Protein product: CASSSSGTSYNEQFF.

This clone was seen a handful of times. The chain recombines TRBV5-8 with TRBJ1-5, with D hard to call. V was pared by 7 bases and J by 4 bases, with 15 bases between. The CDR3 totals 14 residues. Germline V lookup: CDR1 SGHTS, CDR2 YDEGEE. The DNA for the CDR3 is TGTGCCAGCGGGCCCCCCCAGGCTAATCAGCCCCAGCATTTT. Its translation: CASGPPQANQPQHF.

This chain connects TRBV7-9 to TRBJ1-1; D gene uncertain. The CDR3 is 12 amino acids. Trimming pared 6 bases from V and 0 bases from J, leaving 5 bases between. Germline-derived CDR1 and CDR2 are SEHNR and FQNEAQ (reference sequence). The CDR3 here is CASRPMNTEAFF. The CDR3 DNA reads TGTGCCAGCAGGCCTATGAACACTGAAGCTTTCTTT.

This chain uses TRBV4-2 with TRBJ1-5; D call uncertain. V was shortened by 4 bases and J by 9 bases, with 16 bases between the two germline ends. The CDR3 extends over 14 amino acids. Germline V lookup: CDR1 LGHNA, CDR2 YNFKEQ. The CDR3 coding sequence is TGTGCCAGCAGCCGCGGGAACATCGGTGGGCCCCAGCATTTT. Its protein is CASSRGNIGGPQHF.

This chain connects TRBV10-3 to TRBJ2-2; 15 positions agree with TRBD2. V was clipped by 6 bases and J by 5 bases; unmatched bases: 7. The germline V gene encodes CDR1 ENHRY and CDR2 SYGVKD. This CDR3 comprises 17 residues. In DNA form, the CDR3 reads TGTGCCATCAGCCCAGGACTAGCGGGAGGGCGAACCGGGGAGCTGTTTTTT. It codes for CAISPGLAGGRTGELFF.

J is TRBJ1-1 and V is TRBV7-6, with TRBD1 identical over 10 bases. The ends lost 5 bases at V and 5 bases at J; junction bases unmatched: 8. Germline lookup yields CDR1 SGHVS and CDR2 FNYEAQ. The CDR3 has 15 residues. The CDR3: CASSPVPGQGTEAFF. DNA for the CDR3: TGTGCCAGCAGCCCGGTTCCGGGACAGGGGACTGAAGCTTTCTTT.

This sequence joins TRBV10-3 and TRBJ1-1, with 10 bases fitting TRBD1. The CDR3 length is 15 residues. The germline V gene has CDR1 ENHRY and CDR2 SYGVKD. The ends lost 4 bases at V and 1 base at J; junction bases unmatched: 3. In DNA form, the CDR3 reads TGTGCCATCAGTGGACAGGGGGCTGGGAACACTGAAGCTTTCTTT. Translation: CAISGQGAGNTEAFF.

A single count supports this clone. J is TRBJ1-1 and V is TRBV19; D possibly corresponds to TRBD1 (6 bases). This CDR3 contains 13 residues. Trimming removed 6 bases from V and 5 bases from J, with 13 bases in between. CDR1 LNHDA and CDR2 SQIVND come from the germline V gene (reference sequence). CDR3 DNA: TGTGCCAGTAGCGTACAGGGAGTGACTGAAGCTTTCTTT. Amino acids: CASSVQGVTEAFF.

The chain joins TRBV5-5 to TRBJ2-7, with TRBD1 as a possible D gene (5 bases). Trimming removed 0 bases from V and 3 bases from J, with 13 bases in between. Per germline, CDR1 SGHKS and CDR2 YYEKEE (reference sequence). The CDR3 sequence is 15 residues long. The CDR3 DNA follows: TGTGCCAGCAGCTTGGCGATAGGGGTCATCTACGAGCAGTACTTC. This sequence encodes CASSLAIGVIYEQYF.

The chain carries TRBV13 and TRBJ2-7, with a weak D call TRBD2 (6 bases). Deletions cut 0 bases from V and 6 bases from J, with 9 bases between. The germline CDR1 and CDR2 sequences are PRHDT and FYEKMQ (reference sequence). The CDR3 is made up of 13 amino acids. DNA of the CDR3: TGTGCCAGCAGCTTAGGGGGGCGGGGCGAGCAGTACTTC. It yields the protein CASSLGGRGEQYF. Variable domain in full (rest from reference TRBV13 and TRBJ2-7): AAGVIQSPRHLIKEKRETATLKCYPIPRHDTVYWYQQGPGQDPQFLISFYEKMQSDKGSIPDRFSAQQFSDYHSELNMSSLELGDSALYFCASSLGGRGEQYFGPGTRLTVT.

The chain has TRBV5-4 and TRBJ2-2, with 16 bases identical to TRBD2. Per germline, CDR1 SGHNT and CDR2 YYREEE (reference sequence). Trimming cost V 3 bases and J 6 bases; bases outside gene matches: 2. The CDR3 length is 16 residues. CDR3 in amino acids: CASSSGLAGGPGELFF. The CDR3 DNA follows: TGTGCCAGCAGCTCGGGACTAGCGGGGGGGCCCGGGGAGCTGTTTTTT.

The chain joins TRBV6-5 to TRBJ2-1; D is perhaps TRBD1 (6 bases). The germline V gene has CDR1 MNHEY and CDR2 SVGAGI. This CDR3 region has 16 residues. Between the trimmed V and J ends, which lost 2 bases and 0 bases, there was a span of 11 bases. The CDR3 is CASSYGGGSSYNEQFF. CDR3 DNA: TGTGCCAGCAGTTACGGGGGCGGCAGCTCCTACAATGAGCAGTTCTTC.

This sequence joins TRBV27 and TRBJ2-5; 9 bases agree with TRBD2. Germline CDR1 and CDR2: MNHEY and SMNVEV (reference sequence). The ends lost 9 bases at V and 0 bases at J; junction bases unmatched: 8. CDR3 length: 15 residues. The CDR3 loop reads CASSPRTSDQETQYF. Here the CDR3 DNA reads TGTGCCAGTTCCCCAAGGACTAGCGACCAAGAGACCCAGTACTTC.

CDR3 sequence reads: CASSYSPGNNEQFF. The CDR3 DNA is TGTGCCAGCAGTTACTCACCGGGAAACAATGAGCAGTTCTTC. This chain uses TRBV6-5 with TRBJ2-1, with D possibly matching TRBD2 (5 bases). Trimming stripped 0 bases from V and 5 bases from J, with 8 bases between. CDR1 is MNHEY and CDR2 is SVGAGI in the germline V gene. CDR3 length: 14 amino acids.

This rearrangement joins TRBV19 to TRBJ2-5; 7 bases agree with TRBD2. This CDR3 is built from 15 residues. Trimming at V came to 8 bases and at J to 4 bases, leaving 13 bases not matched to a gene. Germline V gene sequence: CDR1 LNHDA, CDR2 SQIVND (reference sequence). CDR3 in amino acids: CASGSSAGELETQYF. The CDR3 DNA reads TGTGCCAGTGGATCTAGCGCGGGAGAATTAGAGACCCAGTACTTC.

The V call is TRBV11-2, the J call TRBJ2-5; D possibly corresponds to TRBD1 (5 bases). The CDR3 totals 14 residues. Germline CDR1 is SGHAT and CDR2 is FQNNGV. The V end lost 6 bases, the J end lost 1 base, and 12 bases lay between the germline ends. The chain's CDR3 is CASSWRQLQETQYF. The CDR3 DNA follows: TGTGCCAGCAGTTGGAGACAGCTCCAAGAGACCCAGTACTTC. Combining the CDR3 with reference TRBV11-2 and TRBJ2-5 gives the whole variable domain EAGVAQSPRYKIIEKRQSVAFWCNPISGHATLYWYQQILGQGPKLLIQFQNNGVVDDSQLPKDRFSAERLKGVDSTLKIQPAKLEDSAVYLCASSWRQLQETQYFGPGTRLLVL.

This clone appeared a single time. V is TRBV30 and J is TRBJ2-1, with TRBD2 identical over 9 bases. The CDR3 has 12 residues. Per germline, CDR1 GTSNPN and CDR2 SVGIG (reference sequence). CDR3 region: CAASGNYNEQFF. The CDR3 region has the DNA TGTGCAGCTAGCGGGAACTACAATGAGCAGTTCTTC.

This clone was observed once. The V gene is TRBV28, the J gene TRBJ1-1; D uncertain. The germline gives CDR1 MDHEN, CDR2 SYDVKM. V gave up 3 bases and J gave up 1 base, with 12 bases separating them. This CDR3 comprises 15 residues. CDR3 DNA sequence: TGTGCCAGCAGTTTTGGAGGTCCTTCGAACACTGAAGCTTTCTTT. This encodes CASSFGGPSNTEAFF.